Included here is one T cell receptor beta chain sequence, with context. This CDR3 has 15 residues. Germline lookup yields CDR1 SEHNR and CDR2 FQNEAQ (reference sequence). The V and J ends lost 6 bases and 4 bases, in that order; junction bases with no gene match: 8. The sample belongs to a study of blood T cell repertoires in COVID-19. Study-wide background: The analysed material was cDNA or gDNA that came from T cells, B-cell-depleted T cells, or PBMCs.

The method was immunoSEQ multiplex PCR; TCRdb's version includes in-frame clones alone and lacks a portion of them. The sample consists of under 200,000 clones, around 90% of them appearing once. The sample consisted of peripheral blood. The chain recombines TRBV7-9 with TRBJ2-3, with 9 bases identical to TRBD1. The clonotype originates from a man aged 35-49 years with active or convalescent COVID-19. The CDR3 spells CASSLGTGIADTQYF. The CDR3 DNA is TGTGCCAGCAGTTTGGGGACAGGGATCGCAGATACGCAGTATTTT.